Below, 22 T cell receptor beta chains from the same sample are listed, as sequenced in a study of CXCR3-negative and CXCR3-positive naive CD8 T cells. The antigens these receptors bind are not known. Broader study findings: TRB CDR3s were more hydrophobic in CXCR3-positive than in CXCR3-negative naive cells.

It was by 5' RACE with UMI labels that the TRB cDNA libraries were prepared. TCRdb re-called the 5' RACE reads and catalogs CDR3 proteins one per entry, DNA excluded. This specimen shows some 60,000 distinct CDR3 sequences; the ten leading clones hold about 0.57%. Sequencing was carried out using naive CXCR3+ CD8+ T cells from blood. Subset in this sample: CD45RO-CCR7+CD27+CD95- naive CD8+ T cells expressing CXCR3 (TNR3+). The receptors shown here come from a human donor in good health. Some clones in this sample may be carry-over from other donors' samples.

The chain's CDR3 is CSARGDLQETQYF. The chain carries TRBV20-1 and TRBJ2-5. Germline V lookup: CDR1 DFQATT, CDR2 SNEGSKA (reference sequence). The CDR3 is 13 residues long.

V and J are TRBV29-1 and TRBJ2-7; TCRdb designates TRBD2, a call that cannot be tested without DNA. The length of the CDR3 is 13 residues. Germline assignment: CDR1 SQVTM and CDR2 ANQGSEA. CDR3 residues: CSLRVPPDYEQYF.

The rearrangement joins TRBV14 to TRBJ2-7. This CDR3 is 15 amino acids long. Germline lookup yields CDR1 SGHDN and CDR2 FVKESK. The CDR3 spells CASSQPSGEAYEQYF. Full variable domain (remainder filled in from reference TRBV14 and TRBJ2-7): EAGVTQFPSHSVIEKGQTVTLRCDPISGHDNLYWYRRVMGKEIKFLLHFVKESKQDESGMPNNRFLAERTGGTYSTLKVQPAELEDSGVYFCASSQPSGEAYEQYFGPGTRLTVT.

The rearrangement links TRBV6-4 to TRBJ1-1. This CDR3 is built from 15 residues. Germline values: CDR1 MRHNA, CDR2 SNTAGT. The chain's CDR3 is CASSPRFTTNTEAFF.

CDR3 in amino acids: CASEQGFEQFF. This chain connects TRBV6-6 to TRBJ2-1; TCRdb outputs TRBD1, but without DNA this stays unchecked. The CDR3 consists of 11 residues. CDR1 MNHNY and CDR2 SVGAGI come from the germline V gene (reference sequence).

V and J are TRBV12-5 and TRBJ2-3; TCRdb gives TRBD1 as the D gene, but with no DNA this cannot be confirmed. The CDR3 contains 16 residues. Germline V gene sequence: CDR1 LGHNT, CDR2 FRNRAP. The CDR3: CASGLFSGATSDTQYF.

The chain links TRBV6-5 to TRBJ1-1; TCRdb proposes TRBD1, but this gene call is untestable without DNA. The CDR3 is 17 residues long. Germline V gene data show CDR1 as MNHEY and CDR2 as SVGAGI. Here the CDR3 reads CASSYSIPVRGRDEAFF.

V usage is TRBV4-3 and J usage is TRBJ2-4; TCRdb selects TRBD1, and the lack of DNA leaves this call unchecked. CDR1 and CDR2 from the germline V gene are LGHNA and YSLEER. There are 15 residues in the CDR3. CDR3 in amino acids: CASSQALLGQGLQYF.

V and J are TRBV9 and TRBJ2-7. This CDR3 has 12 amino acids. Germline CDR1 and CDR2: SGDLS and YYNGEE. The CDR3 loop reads CASSVDTYEQYF.

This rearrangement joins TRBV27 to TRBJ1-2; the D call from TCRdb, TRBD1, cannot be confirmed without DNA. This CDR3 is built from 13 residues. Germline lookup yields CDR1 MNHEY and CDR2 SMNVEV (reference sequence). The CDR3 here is CASSGGGWGGYTF.

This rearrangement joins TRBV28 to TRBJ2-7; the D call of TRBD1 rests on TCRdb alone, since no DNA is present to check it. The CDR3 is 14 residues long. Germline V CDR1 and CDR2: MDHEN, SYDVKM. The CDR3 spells CASSLDSTPYEQYF. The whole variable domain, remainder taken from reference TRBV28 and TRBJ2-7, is DVKVTQSSRYLVKRTGEKVFLECVQDMDHENMFWYRQDPGLGLRLIYFSYDVKMKEKGDIPEGYSVSREKKERFSLILESASTNQTSMYLCASSLDSTPYEQYFGPGTRLTVT.

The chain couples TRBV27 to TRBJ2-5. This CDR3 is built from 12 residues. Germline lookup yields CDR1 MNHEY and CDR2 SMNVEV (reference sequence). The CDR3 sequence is CASSNLRETQYF.

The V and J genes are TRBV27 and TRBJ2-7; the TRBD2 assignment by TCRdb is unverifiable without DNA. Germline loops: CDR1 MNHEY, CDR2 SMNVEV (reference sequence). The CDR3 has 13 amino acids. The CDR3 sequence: CASTSHWESEQYF.

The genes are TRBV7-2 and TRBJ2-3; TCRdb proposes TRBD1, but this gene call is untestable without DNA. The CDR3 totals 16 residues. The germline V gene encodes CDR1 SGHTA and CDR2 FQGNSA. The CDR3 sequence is CASSILQGRGTDTQYF.

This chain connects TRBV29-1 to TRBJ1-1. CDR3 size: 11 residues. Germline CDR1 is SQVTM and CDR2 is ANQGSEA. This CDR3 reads CSAFANTEAFF.

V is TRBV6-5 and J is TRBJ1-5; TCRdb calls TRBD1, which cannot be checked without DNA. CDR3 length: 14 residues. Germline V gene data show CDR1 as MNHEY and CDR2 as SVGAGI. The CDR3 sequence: CASSYAQGVEPQHF.

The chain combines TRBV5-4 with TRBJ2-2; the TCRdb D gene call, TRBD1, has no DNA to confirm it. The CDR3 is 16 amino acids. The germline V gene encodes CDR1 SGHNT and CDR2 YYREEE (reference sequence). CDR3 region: CASSRDRGYNTGELFF.

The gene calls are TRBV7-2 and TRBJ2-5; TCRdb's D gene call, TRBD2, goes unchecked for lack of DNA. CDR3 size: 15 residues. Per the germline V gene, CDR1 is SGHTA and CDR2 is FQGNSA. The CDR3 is CASSLAAGGLSTQYF.

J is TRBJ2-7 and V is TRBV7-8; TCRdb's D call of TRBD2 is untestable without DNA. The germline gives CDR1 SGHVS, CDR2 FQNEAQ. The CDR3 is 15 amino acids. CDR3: CASTLWGQGSYEQYF.

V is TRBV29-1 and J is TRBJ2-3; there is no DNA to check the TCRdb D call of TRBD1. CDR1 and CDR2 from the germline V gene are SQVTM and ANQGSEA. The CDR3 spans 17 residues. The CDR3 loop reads CSVERMGGGPSTDTQYF.

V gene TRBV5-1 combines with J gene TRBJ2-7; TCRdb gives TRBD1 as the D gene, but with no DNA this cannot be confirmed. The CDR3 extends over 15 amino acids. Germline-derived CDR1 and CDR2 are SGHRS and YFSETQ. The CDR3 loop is CASSLGAGETYEQYF. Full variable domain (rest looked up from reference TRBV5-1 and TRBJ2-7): KAGVTQTPRYLIKTRGQQVTLSCSPISGHRSVSWYQQTPGQGLQFLFEYFSETQRNKGNFPGRFSGRQFSNSRSEMNVSTLELGDSALYLCASSLGAGETYEQYFGPGTRLTVT.

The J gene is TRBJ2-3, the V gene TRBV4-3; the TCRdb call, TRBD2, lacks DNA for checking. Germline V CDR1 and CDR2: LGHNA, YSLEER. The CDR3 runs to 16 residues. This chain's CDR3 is CASSLTSGGEVDTQYF.